This T cell receptor beta chain originates from a study of cytomegalovirus exposure and HLA in healthy donors. Germline-derived CDR1 and CDR2 are ENHRY and SYGVKD. The CDR3 is made up of 17 amino acids. Losses at the gene ends were 6 bases for V and 5 bases for J; bases not matched to a gene: 15. Whole-study findings and limits: There were some public TCRs occurring in many donors, but most TCR sequences were rare. In vitro experiments confirmed that a few CMV-associated chains were specific for CMV antigens. Cytomegalovirus status was reportedly diagnosed by the classifier with high sensitivity and specificity.

On this clone itself: What it recognizes is unknown.

Profiled with immunoSEQ multiplex PCR; TCRdb holds only in-frame clones, not every one. The sample contains about 130,000 clones, about nine tenths of which appear only once. V and J are TRBV10-3 and TRBJ1-5; 8 nucleotides match TRBD1. Sequenced material: PBMCs. The receptor's source is a man younger than 40 in good health and CMV-seronegative. CDR3 region: CAISPRLLDRADQPQHF. The DNA of the CDR3 is TGTGCCATCAGCCCTCGTCTCTTGGACAGGGCCGATCAGCCCCAGCATTTT.